These T cell receptor beta chains were read from a single sample in a study of T cells after yellow fever vaccination. TCRdb re-derived calls from the 5' RACE reads in MiXCR, one entry per CDR3 protein. The table has hundreds of thousands of distinct CDR3 sequences, 17% seen once; the top ten hold around 15%. The specimen comprised PBMCs, sampled less than 6 days after the first yellow fever vaccination. The receptors were sampled from a man between 18 and 29 years old who received the YFV17D yellow fever vaccine. Each CDR3 is given with its conserved first and last residue. A D gene is named only where the DNA matches it firmly. The size of a clone is reported for some rows only, either as once, few or many, or as a class for expanded clones.

TRBD2,TRBV30,few,TRBJ2-1,18,CAWMTGTSGGDPSEEQFF,TGTGCCTGGATGACCGGGACTAGCGGGGGGGACCCCTCTGAAGAGCAGTTCTTC
-,TRBV7-9,-,TRBJ2-1,14,CARSPWGLHNEQFF,TGTGCCAGGAGCCCGTGGGGGCTGCACAATGAGCAGTTCTTC
-,TRBV6-5,-,TRBJ2-1,15,CASSYSILENNEQFF,TGTGCCAGCAGTTATTCTATTCTGGAGAACAATGAGCAGTTCTTC
-,TRBV12-3/TRBV12-4,few,TRBJ1-6,12,CASGHYNSPLHF,TGTGCCAGCGGGCACTATAATTCACCCCTCCACTTT
-,TRBV5-1,few,TRBJ2-2,15,CASSLYGGSIGELFF,TGCGCCAGCAGCCTTTACGGGGGATCGATCGGGGAGCTGTTTTTT
-,TRBV30,-,TRBJ2-2,14,CAWRLAPNTGELFF,TGTGCCTGGAGACTAGCCCCGAACACCGGGGAGCTGTTTTTT
-,TRBV20-1,few,TRBJ2-7,13,CSARDGVDRPEYF,TGCAGTGCTAGGGACGGGGTTGACAGGCCAGAGTACTTC
TRBD1,TRBV5-1,few,TRBJ2-3,16,CASSWAAGGPPDTQYF,TGCGCCAGCAGCTGGGCGGCAGGGGGCCCCCCAGATACGCAGTATTTT
-,TRBV6-1,few,TRBJ1-1,15,CASGSPSGYDTEAFF,TGTGCCAGCGGGTCGCCTTCGGGGTATGACACTGAAGCTTTCTTT
TRBD2,TRBV29-1,-,TRBJ2-3,16,CSVSGTSGKLKDTQYF,TGCAGCGTATCCGGGACTAGCGGGAAGTTGAAGGATACGCAGTATTTT
TRBD1,TRBV7-2,-,TRBJ2-3,14,CASSPQGAGNTQYF,TGTGCCAGCAGCCCTCAGGGGGCGGGAAATACGCAGTATTTT
TRBD1,TRBV19,-,TRBJ2-1,16,CASSNPGQGARNEQFF,TGTGCCAGTAGTAACCCGGGACAGGGGGCGCGGAATGAGCAGTTCTTC
-,TRBV20-1,-,TRBJ1-2,12,CSARGRAGPYTF,TGCAGTGCTAGAGGCAGGGCCGGGCCCTACACCTTC
-,TRBV7-9,-,TRBJ1-2,15,CASSQGDLSYYGYTF,TGTGCCAGCAGCCAAGGGGACTTGTCTTACTATGGCTACACCTTC
TRBD1,TRBV7-2,-,TRBJ1-1,16,CASSLTGGRRGTEAFF,TGTGCCAGCAGCCTGACAGGGGGCAGGAGAGGCACTGAAGCTTTCTTT
TRBD1,TRBV10-3,few,TRBJ1-1,15,CAISEPGTANTEAFF,TGTGCCATCAGTGAGCCTGGGACAGCGAACACTGAAGCTTTCTTT
-,TRBV5-1,-,TRBJ2-1,14,CASSWQGSPNEQFF,TGCGCCAGCAGCTGGCAGGGCAGTCCGAATGAGCAGTTCTTC
-,TRBV11-2,few,TRBJ2-2,13,CASSRANTGELFF,TGTGCCAGCAGCCGCGCGAACACCGGGGAGCTGTTTTTT
-,TRBV6-2/TRBV6-3,few,TRBJ2-7,14,CASSYSGRNYEQYF,TGTGCCAGCAGTTACTCGGGCAGAAACTACGAGCAGTACTTC
-,TRBV5-1,few,TRBJ1-4,14,CASSPRGTNEKLFF,TGCGCCAGCAGTCCCCGGGGGACTAATGAAAAACTGTTTTTT
TRBD2,TRBV20-1,few,TRBJ2-1,13,CSAPAGGYNEQFF,TGCAGTGCTCCGGCGGGGGGCTACAATGAGCAGTTCTTC
TRBD2,TRBV6-1,few,TRBJ2-5,15,CASSEPSGGGETQYF,TGTGCCAGCAGTGAGCCTAGCGGGGGGGGAGAGACCCAGTACTTC
TRBD1,TRBV5-1,few,TRBJ1-1,14,CASSWRDRGTEAFF,TGCGCCAGCAGCTGGAGGGACAGGGGCACTGAAGCTTTCTTT
-,TRBV4-1,-,TRBJ2-6,16,CASSQDAGSGANVLTF,TGCGCCAGCAGCCAAGATGCAGGGTCCGGGGCCAACGTCCTGACTTTC